These T cell receptor beta chains were read from a single sample in a study of radiotherapy plus CTLA-4 blockade in lung cancer. Clones were read by immunoSEQ multiplex PCR, and TCRdb kept only the in-frame ones, dropping some. In the table there are approximately 110,000 clones, roughly four fifths of which are singletons. The sample was peripheral blood, taken from a patient treated with radiotherapy plus ipilimumab. These receptor sequences come from a human donor with non-small cell lung cancer that progressed on radiotherapy plus ipilimumab. Some clones in this sample may be carry-over from other donors' samples. Both conserved end residues are part of each CDR3. A D gene is named only where the DNA matches it firmly. Clone size is stated in some rows and not others, as once, few, many or a class when expanded.

>once|TRBJ2-2|.|TRBV27
TGTGCCAGCAGTTTATTATTCCAACCCAGCACCGGGGAGCTGTTTTTT
CASSLLFQPSTGELFF
>.|TRBJ2-7|.|TRBV7-2
TGTGCCAGCAGCTTAGGAGGGGGACTTTACGAGCAGTACTTC
CASSLGGGLYEQYF
>.|TRBJ2-1|TRBD2|TRBV6-5
TGTGCCAGCAGTTACCGACCGGGACTAGCGGGGGGGCCTATTTTCTTC
CASSYRPGLAGGPIFF
>.|TRBJ2-4|TRBD2|TRBV7-2
TGTGCCAGCAGCTTGGGAAGTCTAGCGGGGTTTGTAGCCAAAAACATTCAGTACTTC
CASSLGSLAGFVAKNIQYF
>.|TRBJ2-5|TRBD2|TRBV15
TGTGCCACCAGCAAGACTAGCGGGGGGAGAATGGGAGAGACCCAGTACTTC
CATSKTSGGRMGETQYF
>.|TRBJ1-2|.|TRBV5-1
TGCGCCAGCAGCCCCAGGGACTCCAATGTAGGCTACACCTTC
CASSPRDSNVGYTF
>.|TRBJ1-2|.|TRBV6-6
TGTGCCAGCAGACTCGGACAGCCTAACTATGGCTACACCTTC
CASRLGQPNYGYTF
>.|TRBJ1-2|.|TRBV28
TGTGCCAGCAGAGGGGCGGGGGCTAACTATGGCTACACCTTC
CASRGAGANYGYTF
>.|TRBJ2-5|TRBD2|TRBV7-8
TGTGCCAGCAGCGTAACTAGCGGGGGGTATAAGACACCCCAGTACTTC
CASSVTSGGYKTPQYF
>.|TRBJ1-6|TRBD1|TRBV2
TGTGCCACTGAGACCGGGACAGGGGTTTCACCCCTCCACTTT
CATETGTGVSPLHF
>.|TRBJ1-5|TRBD1|TRBV19
TGTGCCAGCACGACAGGGGGCAATCAGCCCCAGCATTTT
CASTTGGNQPQHF
>.|TRBJ1-1|.|TRBV2
TGTGCCAGCACTCAACAGGGCACGAACACTGAAGCTTTCTTT
CASTQQGTNTEAFF
>.|TRBJ2-5|.|TRBV5-1
TGCGCCAGCAGCTTAGGACAGATTGAAGAGACCCAGTACTTC
CASSLGQIEETQYF
>.|TRBJ2-7|.|TRBV5-8
TGTGCCAGCAGCTCCCGGGGCAGAGGGCTCTACGAGCAGTACTTC
CASSSRGRGLYEQYF
>.|TRBJ2-4|.|TRBV7-2
TGTGCCAGCAGTCCGGACCGCTACACCAAAAACATTCAGTACTTC
CASSPDRYTKNIQYF
>.|TRBJ1-5|.|TRBV2
TGTGCCAGCAGTGAAGGGGAGATCCAGCCCCAGCATTTT
CASSEGEIQPQHF
>.|TRBJ2-5|TRBD2|TRBV5-1
TGCGCCAGCAGCTTCGGACTAGACCGGCAAGAGACCCAGTACTTC
CASSFGLDRQETQYF
>many|TRBJ2-7|TRBD1|TRBV30
TGTGCCTGGAGTCCACAGGGGTGGGAGCAGTACTTC
CAWSPQGWEQYF
>.|TRBJ1-2|.|TRBV5-1
TGCGCCGGCAGCGTATCAGGGGCTGGCTACACCTTC
CAGSVSGAGYTF
>.|TRBJ2-7|TRBD1|TRBV4-3
TGCGCCAGCAGCCAAACGGGACAGGCCGCCTACGAGCAGTACTTC
CASSQTGQAAYEQYF
>once|TRBJ1-5|.|TRBV18
TGTGCCAGCTCACCGGGGATAGGCTTCCATCAGCCCCAGCATTTT
CASSPGIGFHQPQHF
>.|TRBJ2-7|TRBD2|TRBV6-5
TGTGCCAGCAGACAGAAGAGCGGGGGGGCCTACGAGCAGTACTTC
CASRQKSGGAYEQYF
>.|TRBJ2-7|TRBD2|TRBV4-1
TGCGCCAGCAGCCAGATGGGACTAGCGGGGGGGCCCCTTTTCTACGAGCAGTACTTC
CASSQMGLAGGPLFYEQYF
>.|TRBJ2-6|.|TRBV10-3
TGTGCCATCAGGATAATAGACAGGACTGGGGCCAACGTCCTGACTTTC
CAIRIIDRTGANVLTF
>.|TRBJ2-3|TRBD2|TRBV11-2
TGTGCCAGCAGCTGGCGAATAGCGGGGTGGAGCACAGATACGCAGTATTTT
CASSWRIAGWSTDTQYF
>.|TRBJ1-1|.|TRBV5-4
TGTGCCAGCAGCGTAACACGGGGTACTGAAGCTTTCTTT
CASSVTRGTEAFF
>few|TRBJ2-5|.|TRBV6-1
TGTGCCAGCAGTGATCCCCCTTCGGAGACCCAGTACTTC
CASSDPPSETQYF
>few|TRBJ1-1|TRBD1|TRBV5-1
TGCGCCAGCAGCTTCGGACAGGAAGATGACACTGAAGCTTTCTTT
CASSFGQEDDTEAFF
>.|TRBJ2-5|.|TRBV4-1
TGCGCCAGCAGCCAAGTGGCGCAGGGGCTGACCCAGTACTTC
CASSQVAQGLTQYF
>once|TRBJ2-1|.|TRBV7-2
TGTGCCAGCAGGACGCAGCTAGCTCACAATGAGCAGTTCTTC
CASRTQLAHNEQFF
>.|TRBJ2-7|TRBD2|TRBV11-2
TGTGCCAGCAGCAATGCCGGGCGGGGGGGCTACGAGCAGTACTTC
CASSNAGRGGYEQYF
>.|TRBJ2-2|TRBD1|TRBV5-1
TGCGCCAGCAGCGGCCCGGGACAGGGGAGTTCTGGAGAGCTGTTTTTT
CASSGPGQGSSGELFF
>few|TRBJ2-1|.|TRBV6-5
TGTGCCAGCAGTATCTCGGACTTTAATTCCAATGAGCAGTTCTTC
CASSISDFNSNEQFF
>.|TRBJ1-5|.|TRBV15
TGTGCCACCAGCAGAGATCCGTGGTACAGGGTTATTAATCAGCCCCAGCATTTT
CATSRDPWYRVINQPQHF
>.|TRBJ1-1|TRBD1|TRBV7-9
TGTGCCAGCAGCTTAGGACAGGGGCGCACTGAAGCTTTCTTT
CASSLGQGRTEAFF
>.|TRBJ1-5|TRBD1|TRBV9
TGTGCCAGCAGCATGACAGGGGGCAATCAGCCCCAGCATTTT
CASSMTGGNQPQHF
>.|TRBJ2-1|.|TRBV5-1
TGCGCCAGCAGCTTGGATGAGGGATCCTACAATGAGCAGTTCTTC
CASSLDEGSYNEQFF
>.|TRBJ2-5|.|TRBV18
TGTGCCAGCTCACCATGGGAGACCCAGTACTTC
CASSPWETQYF
>once|TRBJ2-1|TRBD2|TRBV4-3
TGCGCCAGCAGCCAAGCTGTAGCGGGGGTGGGGGACAATGAGCAGTTCTTC
CASSQAVAGVGDNEQFF
>many|TRBJ1-2|.|TRBV19
TGTGCCGGAAGGACATCCAACTATGGCTACACCTTC
CAGRTSNYGYTF
>once|TRBJ2-5|.|TRBV5-4
TGTGCCAGCAGCGTCGCCAGGGGAGCGGAGACCCAGTACTTC
CASSVARGAETQYF
>.|TRBJ1-1|.|TRBV18
TGTGCCAGCTCACCAAGGTTAGAAACCGAAGCTTTCTTT
CASSPRLETEAFF
>.|TRBJ1-6|TRBD1|TRBV27
TGTGCCAGCAGTTTATCGCCCGGGACAGGGGCCCTTGATTCACCCCTCCACTTT
CASSLSPGTGALDSPLHF
>few|TRBJ2-7|.|TRBV4-3
TGCGCCAGCAGCCAAAGGATAGAGCACCAATACGAGCAGTACTTC
CASSQRIEHQYEQYF
>few|TRBJ1-2|.|TRBV5-4
TGTGCCAGCAGCACTACAGGTCTTGGCTACACCTTC
CASSTTGLGYTF
>.|TRBJ2-5|TRBD1|TRBV4-2
TGTGCCAGCAGCCTAGTCGAGGGGACAGGATCTCAAGAGACCCAGTACTTC
CASSLVEGTGSQETQYF
>.|TRBJ2-2|.|TRBV7-6
TGTGCCAGCAGCTTAGTAGTTGGTCGGTTCGGGGAGCTGTTTTTT
CASSLVVGRFGELFF
>.|TRBJ1-2|TRBD1|TRBV5-1
TGCGCCAGCAGCCCGGACAGGTACGGCTACACCTTC
CASSPDRYGYTF
>once|TRBJ1-6|TRBD1|TRBV5-4
TGTGCCAGCAGCTTGGGTCGGACAGGGTCAAATAATTCACCCCTCCACTTT
CASSLGRTGSNNSPLHF
>.|TRBJ2-4|TRBD1|TRBV27
TGTGCCAGCAGCCAATGGGACAGGGGGCGAAAAAACATTCAGTACTTC
CASSQWDRGRKNIQYF
>.|TRBJ1-1|.|TRBV10-2
TGCGCCAGCAGTGAGTTGTTATCCGTGAACACTGAAGCTTTCTTT
CASSELLSVNTEAFF
>.|TRBJ2-7|.|TRBV2
TGTGCCAGCACCCAGGGGCCCACCTACGAGCAGTACTTC
CASTQGPTYEQYF
>.|TRBJ1-4|.|TRBV4-3
TGCGCCAGCAGCCAAGGTGCGGGGTCGTTGAATGAAAAACTGTTTTTT
CASSQGAGSLNEKLFF
>.|TRBJ2-7|.|TRBV6-1
TGTGCCAGCAGTGAAGAACCCCCGCTTAGGCAGTACTTC
CASSEEPPLRQYF
>.|TRBJ2-7|.|TRBV6-4
TGTGCCAGCAGTGAAAGCGACAGCTCCTACGAGCAGTACTTC
CASSESDSSYEQYF